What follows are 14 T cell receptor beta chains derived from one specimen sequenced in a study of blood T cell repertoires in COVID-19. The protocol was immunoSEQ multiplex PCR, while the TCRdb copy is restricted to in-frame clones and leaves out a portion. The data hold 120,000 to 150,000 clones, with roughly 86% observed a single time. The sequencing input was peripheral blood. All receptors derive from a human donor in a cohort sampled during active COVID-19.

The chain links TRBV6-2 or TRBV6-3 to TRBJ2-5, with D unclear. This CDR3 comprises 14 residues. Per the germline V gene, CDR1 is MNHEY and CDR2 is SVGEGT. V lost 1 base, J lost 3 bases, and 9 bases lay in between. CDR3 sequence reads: CASSYYALEETQYF. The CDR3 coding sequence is TGTGCCAGCAGTTACTATGCGTTGGAAGAGACCCAGTACTTC.

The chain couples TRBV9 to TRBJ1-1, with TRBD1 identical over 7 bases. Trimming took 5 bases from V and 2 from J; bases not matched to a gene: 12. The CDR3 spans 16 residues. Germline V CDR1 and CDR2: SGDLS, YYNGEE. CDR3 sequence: CASSPRTGIFNTEAFF. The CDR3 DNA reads TGTGCCAGCAGTCCTCGGACAGGCATTTTTAACACTGAAGCTTTCTTT. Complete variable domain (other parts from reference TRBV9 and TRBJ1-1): DSGVTQTPKHLITATGQRVTLRCSPRSGDLSVYWYQQSLDQGLQFLIQYYNGEERAKGNILERFSAQQFPDLHSELNLSSLELGDSALYFCASSPRTGIFNTEAFFGQGTRLTVV.

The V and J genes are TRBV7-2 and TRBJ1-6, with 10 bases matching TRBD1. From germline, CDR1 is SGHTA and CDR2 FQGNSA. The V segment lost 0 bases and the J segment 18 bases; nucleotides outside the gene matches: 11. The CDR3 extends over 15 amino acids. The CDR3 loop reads CASSLAGTGEVGRHF. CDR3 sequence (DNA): TGTGCCAGCAGCTTAGCGGGGACAGGGGAGGTTGGTCGCCACTTT.

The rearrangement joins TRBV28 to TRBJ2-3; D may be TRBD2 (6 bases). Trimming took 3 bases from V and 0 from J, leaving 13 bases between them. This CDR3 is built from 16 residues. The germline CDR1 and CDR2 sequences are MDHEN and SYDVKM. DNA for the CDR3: TGTGCCAGCAGTTTTATTAGCGGAGGAAGCACAGATACGCAGTATTTT. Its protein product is CASSFISGGSTDTQYF. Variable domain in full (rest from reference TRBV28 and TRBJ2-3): DVKVTQSSRYLVKRTGEKVFLECVQDMDHENMFWYRQDPGLGLRLIYFSYDVKMKEKGDIPEGYSVSREKKERFSLILESASTNQTSMYLCASSFISGGSTDTQYFGPGTRLTVL.

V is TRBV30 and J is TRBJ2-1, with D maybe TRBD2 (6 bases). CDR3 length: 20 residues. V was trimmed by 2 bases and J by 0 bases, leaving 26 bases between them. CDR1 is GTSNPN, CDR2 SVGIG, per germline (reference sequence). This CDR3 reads CAWSPYKGLHTASSYNEQFF. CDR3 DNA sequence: TGTGCCTGGAGTCCCTATAAGGGACTGCATACGGCGAGCTCCTACAATGAGCAGTTCTTC.

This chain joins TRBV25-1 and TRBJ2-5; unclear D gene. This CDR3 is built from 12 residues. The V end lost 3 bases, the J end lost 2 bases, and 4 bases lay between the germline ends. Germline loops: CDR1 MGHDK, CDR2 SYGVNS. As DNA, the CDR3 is TGTGCCAGCAGTGAGAGTCAAGAGACCCAGTACTTC. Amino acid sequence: CASSESQETQYF.

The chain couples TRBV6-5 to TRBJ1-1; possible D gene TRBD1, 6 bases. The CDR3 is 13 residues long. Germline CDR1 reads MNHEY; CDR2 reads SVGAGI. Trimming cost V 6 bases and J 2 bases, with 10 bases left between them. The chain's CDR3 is CASSRGSNTEAFF. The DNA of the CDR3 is TGTGCCAGCAGCAGGGGTAGTAACACTGAAGCTTTCTTT.

CDR3 bases: TGTGCCAGCAGCCAATCAGCCGGGACAGGGATTTACATCGGGTACGAGCAGTACTTC. Protein product: CASSQSAGTGIYIGYEQYF. V gene TRBV27 combines with J gene TRBJ2-7, with 9 bases lining up with TRBD1. With 6 bases clipped from V and 4 bases from J, the junction kept 22 bases outside the gene matches. The CDR3 covers 19 residues. Germline V lookup: CDR1 MNHEY, CDR2 SMNVEV (reference sequence).

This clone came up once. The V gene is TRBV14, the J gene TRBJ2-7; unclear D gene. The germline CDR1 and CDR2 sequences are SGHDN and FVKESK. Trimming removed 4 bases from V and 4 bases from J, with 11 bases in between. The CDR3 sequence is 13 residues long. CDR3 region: CASSRLNWYEQYF. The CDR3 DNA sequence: TGTGCCAGCAGCCGACTTAACTGGTACGAGCAGTACTTC.

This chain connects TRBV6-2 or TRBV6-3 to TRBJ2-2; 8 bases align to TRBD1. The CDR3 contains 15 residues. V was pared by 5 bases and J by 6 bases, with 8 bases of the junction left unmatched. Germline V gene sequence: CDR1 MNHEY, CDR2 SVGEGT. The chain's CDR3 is CASSVQTGDAGELFF. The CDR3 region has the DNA TGTGCCAGCAGTGTCCAGACAGGGGACGCCGGGGAGCTGTTTTTT.

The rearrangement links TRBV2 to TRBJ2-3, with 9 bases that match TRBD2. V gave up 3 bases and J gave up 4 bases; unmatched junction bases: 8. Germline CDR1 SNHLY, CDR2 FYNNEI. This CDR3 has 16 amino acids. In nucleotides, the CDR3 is TGTGCCAGCAGTGATCGATCGGCTAGCGGGGCAGATACGCAGTATTTT. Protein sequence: CASSDRSASGADTQYF.

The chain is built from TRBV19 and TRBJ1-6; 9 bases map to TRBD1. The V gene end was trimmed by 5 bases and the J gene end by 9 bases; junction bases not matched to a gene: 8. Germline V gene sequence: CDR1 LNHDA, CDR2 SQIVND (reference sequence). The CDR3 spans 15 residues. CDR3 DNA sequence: TGTGCCAGTAGTTACGGGAGACAGGGGGTTTCACCCCTCCACTTT. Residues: CASSYGRQGVSPLHF.

The CDR3 nucleotides read TGTGCCAGTAGTATAGACCCGGATGAAAAACTGTTTTTT. Translation: CASSIDPDEKLFF. The chain couples TRBV19 to TRBJ1-4, with D unresolved. CDR1 LNHDA and CDR2 SQIVND come from the germline V gene (reference sequence). V gave up 0 bases and J gave up 6 bases, with 5 bases separating them. CDR3 size: 13 residues.

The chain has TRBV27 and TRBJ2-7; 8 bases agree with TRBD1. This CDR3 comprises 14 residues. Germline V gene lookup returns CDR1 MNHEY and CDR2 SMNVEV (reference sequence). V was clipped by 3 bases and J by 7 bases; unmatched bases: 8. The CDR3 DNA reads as TGTGCCAGCAGTTTTGGACAGGGTGAGGGGGAGCAGTACTTC. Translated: CASSFGQGEGEQYF.